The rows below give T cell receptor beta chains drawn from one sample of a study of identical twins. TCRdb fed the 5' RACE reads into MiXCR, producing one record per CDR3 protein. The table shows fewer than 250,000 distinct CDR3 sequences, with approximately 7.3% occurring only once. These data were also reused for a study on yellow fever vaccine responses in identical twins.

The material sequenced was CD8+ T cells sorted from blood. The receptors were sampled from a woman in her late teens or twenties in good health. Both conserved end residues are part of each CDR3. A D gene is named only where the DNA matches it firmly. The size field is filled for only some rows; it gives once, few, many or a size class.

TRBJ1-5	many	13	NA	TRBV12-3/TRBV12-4	CASSPRGSQPQHF	TGTGCCAGCAGCCCCCGTGGGAGTCAGCCCCAGCATTTT
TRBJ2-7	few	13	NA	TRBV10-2	CASSIRGIYEQYF	TGCGCCAGCAGCATCAGGGGAATCTACGAGCAGTACTTC
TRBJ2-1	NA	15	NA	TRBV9	CASSVGWTATVEQFF	TGTGCCAGCAGCGTAGGTTGGACAGCTACGGTTGAGCAGTTCTTC
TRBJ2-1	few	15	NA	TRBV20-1	CSAPVGRRGINEQFF	TGCAGTGCCCCAGTGGGGAGACGAGGTATCAATGAGCAGTTCTTC
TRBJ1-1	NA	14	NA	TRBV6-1	CASNWGAANTEAFF	TGTGCCAGCAACTGGGGGGCAGCGAACACTGAAGCTTTCTTT
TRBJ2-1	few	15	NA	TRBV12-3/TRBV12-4	CASSPGRVTYNEQFF	TGTGCCAGCAGTCCAGGTAGGGTTACCTACAATGAGCAGTTCTTC
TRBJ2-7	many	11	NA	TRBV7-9	CASSRAYEQYF	TGTGCCAGCAGCCGTGCCTACGAGCAGTACTTC
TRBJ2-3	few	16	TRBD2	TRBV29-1	CSVEGGLAGGPDTQYF	TGCAGCGTTGAAGGGGGGCTAGCGGGGGGTCCAGATACGCAGTATTTT
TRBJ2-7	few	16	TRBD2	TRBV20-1	CSARDPLAGPPYEQYF	TGCAGTGCTAGAGACCCCCTAGCGGGACCCCCCTACGAGCAGTACTTC
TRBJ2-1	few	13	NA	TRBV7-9	CASSFGGRAEQFF	TGTGCCAGCAGCTTCGGCGGTCGGGCAGAGCAGTTCTTC
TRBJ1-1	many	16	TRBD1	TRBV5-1	CASSPGQGRWDTEAFF	TGCGCCAGCAGCCCCGGACAGGGGAGGTGGGACACTGAAGCTTTCTTT
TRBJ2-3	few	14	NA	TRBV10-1	CASSEGQQIDTQYF	TGCGCCAGCAGTGAAGGGCAGCAAATAGATACGCAGTATTTT
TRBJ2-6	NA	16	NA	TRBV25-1	CASSPLPRVGANVLTF	TGTGCCAGCAGTCCTCTTCCTCGGGTCGGGGCCAACGTCCTGACTTTC
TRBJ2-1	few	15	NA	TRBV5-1	CASSQGWGSYNEQFF	TGCGCCAGCAGCCAGGGGTGGGGCTCCTACAATGAGCAGTTCTTC
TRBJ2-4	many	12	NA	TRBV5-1	CASGPSGDIQYF	TGCGCCAGCGGGCCCTCCGGGGACATTCAGTACTTC
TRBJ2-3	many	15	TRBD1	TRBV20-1	CSARGGTGNPDTQYF	TGCAGTGCTAGAGGGGGGACAGGGAACCCAGATACGCAGTATTTT
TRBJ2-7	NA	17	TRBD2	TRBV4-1	CASSQVLAETASYEQYF	TGCGCCAGCAGCCAAGTCCTAGCGGAGACCGCTTCCTACGAGCAGTACTTC